The entry below describes one T cell receptor beta chain. Its antigen is unknown. This sample was included in a study of cytomegalovirus exposure and HLA in healthy donors. Study background: A preliminary data release comprised 80 million or so unique TCRs obtained from HLA-typed donors.

Study-wide points: Some V segments (TRBV6-2 and TRBV6-3 among them) were excluded as indistinguishable.

The CDR3 has 14 amino acids. V trimming: 4 bases; J trimming: 7 bases; junction bases outside the gene matches: 6. Germline values: CDR1 SGHNT, CDR2 YYREEE (reference sequence). It was with 60 Vbeta and 13 Jbeta primers that the PCR ran. This table comes from immunoSEQ multiplex PCR, and its TCRdb copy is limited to in-frame clones, with some not included. The sample yields 120,000 or so clones, approximately 87% seen once. This receptor was taken from a man between 18 and 35 years old in good health and CMV-seropositive. Sequencing was done on a sample of PBMCs. V and J are TRBV5-4 and TRBJ1-2; 11 bases agree with TRBD1. CDR3 sequence: CASSTGQGAGGYTF. In DNA form, the CDR3 reads TGTGCCAGCAGCACTGGACAGGGGGCAGGTGGCTACACCTTC.